The present TCR beta chain was sequenced within a study of blood T cell repertoires in COVID-19 (dated by TCRdb to about 2020). As for the study more broadly: Collaborator samples came from the United States, Italy and Spain and covered acute and convalescent phases of COVID-19. The prospective study material was composed of cDNA or gDNA derived from T cells, B-cell-depleted T cells, or PBMCs. The dataset comprised deeply sampled blood TCRbeta repertoires from subjects exposed to, actively infected with, or recovered from COVID-19. The repertoires were released in a freely available public database intended as a resource for research on the immune response to SARS-CoV-2. The samples were drawn from the first 160 participants of the ongoing ImmuneRACE study and from under 1,500 subjects provided by 6 global collaborators. Sample metadata almost always included a de-identified subject ID, COVID-19 status, age in years and sex. Where available, HLA class I and class II types were taken from metadata supplied by the sample provider and were not determined by assay-based typing. The study at large found these results: How much clinical and demographic metadata was included differed by source and by participant, and the metadata was provided uncurated.

The immunoSEQ Assay, a bias-controlled multiplex PCR, was used to amplify TCRbeta CDR3 regions from genomic DNA. The original methods were these. Within the assay, amplification of reference gene primers was used to estimate how many nucleated cells each sample contained. Sequence reads were collapsed and filtered to measure the absolute abundance of every unique TCRbeta CDR3 rearrangement. For each sample, productive Simpson clonality was calculated by taking the square root of Simpson's diversity index across productive rearrangements. The table comes from immuneACCESS by way of TCRdb, which keeps in-frame sequences with V and J called. Part of the clones is missing from these tables; in studies checked, under half for an unresolved V gene and the rest for unknown reasons. From that table come the V and J calls and clone size; the DNA was used to work out D and trimming. This sample holds fewer than 150,000 clones; approximately 85% were observed only once. The ten largest clones take up 9.5% to 15% of the sample.

For this clone: Its antigen is currently not known. Nothing much larger sits one base from this clone, and base qualities are not available.

Deletion took 0 bases off V and 5 bases off J, with a span of 10 bases between the germline ends. CDR1 is given as SEHNR and CDR2 as FQNEAQ, both from the germline V gene (reference sequence). Inclusive of the bounding cysteine and phenylalanine, the CDR3 is 14 residues long. The entry retains the CDR3 DNA only, 42 bases that are in frame from base 1. The collaborating institutions used their own protocols to collect whole blood in K2EDTA tubes. For TCRbeta analysis, collaborators shipped samples in one of three forms: frozen whole blood, isolated PBMCs, or DNA extracted from either of those sample types.

The rearrangement joined TRBV7-9 to TRBJ2-5; a tentative D call is TRBD2 (5 bases match). The sequence was obtained from a human donor in a cohort sampled during active COVID-19. Sequencing input: peripheral blood. The CDR3 here reads CASSLASRGETQYF. The DNA sequence follows: TGTGCCAGCAGCTTAGCGTCTAGAGGGGAGACCCAGTACTTC.